This T cell receptor beta chain comes out of a study of cytomegalovirus exposure and HLA in healthy donors. Losses at the gene ends were 6 bases for V and 5 bases for J; bases not matched to a gene: 8. This CDR3 is 15 amino acids long. Germline CDR1 reads SGHRS; CDR2 reads YFSETQ. Donors consisted of healthy bone marrow donors. The study ran its PCR with 60 Vbeta and 13 Jbeta primers. The assay was immunoSEQ multiplex PCR, and TCRdb's table has in-frame clones only and misses some. Among 85,000 to 100,000 clones listed, more than 60% were seen once. The sequencing sample was made of PBMCs. This TCR came from a man between 50 and 59 years old in good health and CMV-seropositive. The chain recombines TRBV5-1 with TRBJ2-3; 11 nucleotides match TRBD2. CDR3 region: CASMGSGGAGDTQYF. The CDR3, as DNA: TGCGCCAGCATGGGTAGCGGGGGGGCTGGAGATACGCAGTATTTT.